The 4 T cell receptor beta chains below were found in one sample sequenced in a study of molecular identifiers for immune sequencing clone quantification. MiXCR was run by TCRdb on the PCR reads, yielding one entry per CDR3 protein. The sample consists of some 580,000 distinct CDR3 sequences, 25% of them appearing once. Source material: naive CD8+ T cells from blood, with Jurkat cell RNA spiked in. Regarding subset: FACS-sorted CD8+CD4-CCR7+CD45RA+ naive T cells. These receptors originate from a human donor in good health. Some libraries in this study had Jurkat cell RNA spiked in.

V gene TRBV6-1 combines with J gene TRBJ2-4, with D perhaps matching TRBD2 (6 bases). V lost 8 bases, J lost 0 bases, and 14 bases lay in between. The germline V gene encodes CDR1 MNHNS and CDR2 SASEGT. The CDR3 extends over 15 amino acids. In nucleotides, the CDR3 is TGTGCCAGCCCTCGGGGGTATCGAGCCAAAAACATTCAGTACTTC. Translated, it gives CASPRGYRAKNIQYF.

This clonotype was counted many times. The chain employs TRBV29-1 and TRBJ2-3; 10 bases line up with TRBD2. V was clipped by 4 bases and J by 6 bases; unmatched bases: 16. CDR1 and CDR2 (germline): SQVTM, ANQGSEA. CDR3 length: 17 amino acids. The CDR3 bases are TGCAGCGTTGTCACTAGCGGGGTCGTAGTAATACTGGATACGCAGTATTTT. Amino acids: CSVVTSGVVVILDTQYF.

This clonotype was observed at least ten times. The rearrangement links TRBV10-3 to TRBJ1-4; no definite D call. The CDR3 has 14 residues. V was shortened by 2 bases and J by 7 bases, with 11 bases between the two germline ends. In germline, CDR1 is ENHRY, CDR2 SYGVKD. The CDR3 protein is CAISEDGVSEKLFF. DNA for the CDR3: TGTGCCATCAGTGAGGACGGAGTGAGTGAAAAACTGTTTTTT.

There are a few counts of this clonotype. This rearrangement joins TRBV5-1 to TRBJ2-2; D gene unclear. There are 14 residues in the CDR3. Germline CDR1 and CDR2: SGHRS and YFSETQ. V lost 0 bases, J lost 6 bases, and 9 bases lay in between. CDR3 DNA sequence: TGCGCCAGCAGCTTGGAAACTTACGCCGGGGAGCTGTTTTTT. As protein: CASSLETYAGELFF.